This TCR beta chain comes out of a study of T cell responses to AZD1222 COVID-19 vaccine (dated by TCRdb to about 2021). About the investigation overall: TCR sequencing covered some 250 trial participants: 200 to 210 given two doses of AZD1222 and approximately 25 given two doses of MenACWY control vaccine. Trial participants were enrolled by age into subgroups of 18-55, 56-69 and 70-plus years, and around 150, 29 and 61 TCR-sequenced participants, respectively, were included in these subgroups. Summary of the overall study and its limitations: Spike-specific TCR breadth and depth rose significantly after two AZD1222 doses compared with day 0 and with MenACWY recipients. Participants were mostly white British, with more females than males. The authors suggested clonal diversity may have been underestimated. CD4 TCRs associated with the vaccine covered the entire spike protein, and the dominant responses were in regions 160-218 and 743-854. Nearly half of unique spike-specific TCRs reportedly recognized epitopes outside regions mutated in the B.1.351 and B.1.1.7 variants. Only five to seven AZD1222 recipients were SARS-CoV-2 seropositive at baseline, limiting conclusions about previously exposed vaccinees. No day 14 peak-response samples were available, so repertoires were characterized only after the peak T cell response. The 56-69-year group was small, and its depth increase did not reach significance, likely because of low power.

This sample's time point label indicates: about 28 days (+/-7) after the second vaccine dose. Because spike-specific TCR depth and breadth did not differ between the two schedules, AZD1222 recipients who got a second dose at roughly 4 weeks were pooled with those who got a second dose at roughly 12 weeks. Vaccinee samples came from UK trials COV001 and COV002, including a single-blind randomized controlled phase 2/3 trial of AZD1222 (ChAdOx1 nCoV-19) in healthy adults. For TCRbeta chain sequencing, PBMC samples from trial participants were taken at day 0 and at day 28 after the second dose. The CDR3 regions of human TCRbeta chains were analyzed by immunosequencing. The original methods were these. Repertoire TCRs were matched against a reference library of SARS-CoV-2-specific TCRs generated with the MIRA antigen-specificity platform. Breadth was defined as the fraction of unique TCRs that were SARS-CoV-2-associated, and depth was defined as the fraction of total T cells that were SARS-CoV-2-associated. Each spike-specific TCR was assigned to its reactive spike region and to a CD4 or CD8 class using the MIRA data. Log10-transformed breadth and depth values were compared by one-way ANOVA with Sidak's multiple comparisons tests. TCRdb's version of the immuneACCESS table is confined to in-frame rearrangements and falls short of the full clone set. An unresolved V gene accounts for under half of the shortfall where checked; the remainder is of unknown origin. That table supplies the V and J calls and clone size; D and trimming were determined from the DNA. Within this sample are approximately 150,000 clones, with 88% of them counted one time only. Clones ranked in the top ten supply 4.3% of the sample.

Between the V and J ends, shortened by 0 bases and 2 bases respectively, the junction contains 11 bases. The CDR3 runs 16 amino acids, cysteine and phenylalanine included. Solely the CDR3 DNA is kept, with 48 bases framed from the first base. CDR1 and CDR2 are drawn from the germline V gene: SGHVS, FNYEAQ. As concerns this clone: Its antigen specificity is not known. No base qualities exist here, and no much larger clone lies one base off it.

The rearrangement combines TRBV7-6 with TRBJ2-1; confidence is insufficient to name the D gene. The sequencing used peripheral blood, collected 28 days after the second AZD1222 dose. This TCR was sampled from an adult who received the AZD1222 COVID-19 vaccine. The DNA sequence reads TGTGCCAGCAGCTTAGCGGGTAGGCAGACCTACAATGAGCAGTTCTTC. This sequence encodes CASSLAGRQTYNEQFF.